These 5 T cell receptor beta chains were sequenced from one sample in a study of vaccination and CD4 T cells after COVID-19. These receptors lack a known antigen. Sequencing of DNA taken from cultured CD4+ T cells relied on the Oncomine TCR Beta short-read assay. TCRdb independently ran MiXCR on the PCR reads; one entry per CDR3 protein. Here the sample spans about 18,000 distinct CDR3 sequences, around 59% being singletons. Specified treatment: approximately 9-day PBMC culture with coronavirus spike peptide pools or control peptides (ViraFEST assay). Here the sequenced sample was CD4+ T cells from blood, cultured in vitro, taken after SARS-CoV-2 vaccination. The source of these receptors is a human donor who had recovered from COVID-19.

This clonotype is a singleton in its sample. The rearrangement joins TRBV6-1 to TRBJ1-3, with 7 positions matching TRBD1. This CDR3 has 17 residues. Unmatched junction bases numbered 13, after V lost 4 bases and J lost 4 bases. Germline CDR1 MNHNS, CDR2 SASEGT. The CDR3 protein is CASSGYRGLSAGNTIYF. The CDR3 coding sequence is TGTGCCAGCAGTGGTTACAGGGGTCTCTCTGCAGGAAACACCATATATTTT.

The chain links TRBV19 to TRBJ1-5; D unclear. Germline CDR1 and CDR2: LNHDA and SQIVND (reference sequence). V dropped 9 bases and J dropped 8 bases, with 17 bases sitting between them. There are 13 residues in the CDR3. Written as DNA, the CDR3 is TGTGCCAGCTCAGAACTCCCCGGGGAGCCCCAGCATTTT. It encodes CASSELPGEPQHF.

This clonotype came up a few times. V is TRBV6-5 and J is TRBJ1-6; D unclear. Germline lookup yields CDR1 MNHEY and CDR2 SVGAGI. Trimming shortened V by 3 bases and J by 8 bases, and 8 bases separated the two germline ends. CDR3 length: 13 residues. The CDR3 nucleotides read TGTGCCAGCAGTTATTCGCCGGATTCACCCCTCCACTTT. Protein sequence: CASSYSPDSPLHF.

This chain links TRBV28 with TRBJ1-1, with no clear D. Germline V lookup: CDR1 MDHEN, CDR2 SYDVKM. V was trimmed by 3 bases and J by 1 base, leaving 12 bases between them. This CDR3 contains 15 residues. This chain's CDR3 is CASSLIPRTNTEAFF. The CDR3 nucleotides are TGTGCCAGCAGTTTGATCCCCAGAACGAACACTGAAGCTTTCTTT.

This clonotype has a handful of counts. V usage is TRBV6-1 and J usage is TRBJ1-5; D call uncertain. V was pared by 6 bases and J by 0 bases, with 6 bases between. The CDR3 extends over 13 amino acids. CDR1 and CDR2 (germline): MNHNS, SASEGT. The CDR3 region is CASRGHSNQPQHF. In DNA, the CDR3 is TGTGCCAGCAGGGGTCATAGCAATCAGCCCCAGCATTTT.